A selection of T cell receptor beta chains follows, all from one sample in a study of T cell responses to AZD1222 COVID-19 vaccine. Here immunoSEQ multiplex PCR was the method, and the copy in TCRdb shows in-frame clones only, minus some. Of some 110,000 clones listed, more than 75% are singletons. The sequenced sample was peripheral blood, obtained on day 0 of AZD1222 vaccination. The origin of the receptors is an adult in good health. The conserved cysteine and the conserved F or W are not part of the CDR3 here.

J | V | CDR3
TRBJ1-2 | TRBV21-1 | ASSMRPGQSNGYT
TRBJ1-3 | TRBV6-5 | ASRGQGNTIY
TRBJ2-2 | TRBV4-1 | ASSQPNTGELF
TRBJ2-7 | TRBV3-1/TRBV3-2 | ASSLTGTGAHEQY
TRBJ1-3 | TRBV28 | ASSPPSASGNTIY
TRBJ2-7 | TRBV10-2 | ASRNLQGSYEQY
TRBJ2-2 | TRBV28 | ASRTSDRTGELF
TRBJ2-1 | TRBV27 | ASRPIAGESEQF
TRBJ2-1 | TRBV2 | ASSPLSGSFEF
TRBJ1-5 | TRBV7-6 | ASSLSPVGAAQPQH
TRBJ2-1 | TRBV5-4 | ASSNLENEQF
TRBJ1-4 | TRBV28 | ASSSTGSWEKLF
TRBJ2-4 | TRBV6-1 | ASSESPAGVVVTKNIQY
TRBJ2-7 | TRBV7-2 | ASSRDRASYEQY
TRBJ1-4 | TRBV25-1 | ASSDGRGRNEKLF
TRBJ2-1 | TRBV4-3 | ASSQGLSGSSYNEQF
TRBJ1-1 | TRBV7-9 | ASSLGGDQEGAF
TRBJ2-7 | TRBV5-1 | ASSLTVTTYEQY